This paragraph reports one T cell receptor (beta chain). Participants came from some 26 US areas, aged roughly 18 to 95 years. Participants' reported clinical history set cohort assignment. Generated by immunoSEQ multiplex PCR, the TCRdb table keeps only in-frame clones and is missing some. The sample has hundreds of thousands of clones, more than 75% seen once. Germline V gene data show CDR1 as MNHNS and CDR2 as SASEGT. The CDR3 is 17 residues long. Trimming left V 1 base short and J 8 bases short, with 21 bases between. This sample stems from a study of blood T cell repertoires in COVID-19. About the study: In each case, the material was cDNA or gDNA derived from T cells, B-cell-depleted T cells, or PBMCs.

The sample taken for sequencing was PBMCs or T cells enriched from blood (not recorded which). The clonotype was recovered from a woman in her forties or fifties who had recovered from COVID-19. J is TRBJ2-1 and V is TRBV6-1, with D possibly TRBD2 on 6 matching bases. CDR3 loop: CASSEVTSSDYPHEQFF. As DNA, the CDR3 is TGTGCCAGCAGTGAAGTAACCTCTAGCGATTACCCCCATGAGCAGTTCTTC.